This T cell receptor beta chain came from a study of blood T cell repertoires in COVID-19. For the study at large: Sites across the United States, Italy and Spain contributed samples from acute and convalescent COVID-19. PBMCs, B-cell-depleted T cells, or T cells were the source of the cDNA or gDNA that made up the material.

Seattle enrolled patients during active infection and tracked them longitudinally. The CDR3 spans 13 residues. Trimming left V 7 bases short and J 3 bases short, with 11 bases between. CDR1 and CDR2 (germline): KGHDR, SFDVKD. Original analysis: Amplification with reference gene primers provided the estimates of nucleated cell counts. Only in-frame clones appear in the TCRdb table, and some are missing; sequencing was by immunoSEQ multiplex PCR. The V and J calls and clone size are taken from that table; D and trimming were inferred from the DNA. The sample records approximately 290,000 clones, about 90% being singletons.

The V gene is TRBV24-1, the J gene TRBJ1-1, with D uncertain. This receptor was taken from a woman aged 30 to 39 with COVID-19, enrolled during active disease. Material: peripheral blood. CDR3 in DNA: TGTGCCACCAGGGCAACGGGTCACACTGAAGCTTTCTTT. Its translation: CATRATGHTEAFF.